This entry concerns a single T cell receptor (beta chain). This clonotype occurred a few times. Its antigen target is currently unknown. The input lacks base qualities; no much larger clone sits a single base away. The sample belongs to a study of T-cell reconstitution after alpha-beta-depleted transplantation in children (dated by TCRdb to the mid-2010s). Background on the whole study: Using TCR repertoire profiling, the study quantitatively followed how T-cell immune reconstitution unfolded in children after TCRalphabeta/CD19-depleted allogeneic hematopoietic cell transplantation. The investigation overall reported the following: Apparently early alphabetaT-cell count recovery about two months after transplant reportedly relied on only several hundred rapidly expanded clones derived from non-depleted graft cells. The frequencies of hyperexpanded clones fell over the following months, and after one year, T-cell counts and TCRbeta diversity were mostly attributed to newly produced T cells. The high TCRbeta diversity at day 60 in some patients was ascribed to recipient T cells and intrathymic progenitors that had survived conditioning.

The intended sense of this specimen's treatment or condition label: allogeneic hematopoietic cell transplantation with graft depleted of TCRalphabeta T cells and CD19 B cells. The children who served as transplant recipients had been given grafts of TCRalphabeta/CD19-depleted allogeneic hematopoietic cells. From the germline V gene (reference sequence), CDR1 is LNHNV and CDR2 is YYDKDF. The CDR3 goes from the cysteine to the phenylalanine over 15 residues. The sequence is cut down to CDR3 DNA, 45 bases in frame from base 1. The germline V and J ends show losses of 1 base and 2 bases respectively, and no gene match explains 5 bases of the junction. Libraries were prepared through PCR. The instrument was an Illumina HiSeq 2500. TCR library preparation used molecular barcoding, with unique molecular identifiers applied to normalize quantification of the TCRbeta repertoire. The public reads were reprocessed in TCRdb via fastp at Q25 and MiXCR, keeping in-frame beta chains. For every CDR3 protein sequence, its rows merge into one entry that carries the most common genes and DNA. The sample has about 980,000 distinct CDR3 sequences on record, roughly 29% of them singletons. Together, the top ten hold around 30% of the sample.

The rearrangement joined TRBV15 to TRBJ2-7; 7 junctional bases match TRBD2. The material sequenced was PBMCs, mostly from graft donor cells, taken 360 days after TCRalphabeta/CD19-depleted stem cell transplant. This TCR derives from a boy under two years old who had a stem cell transplant for SCID, so the T cells may come from the graft donor. This receptor has the CDR3 CATSRAASGTYEQYF. DNA sequence: TGTGCCACCAGCAGAGCGGCTAGCGGAACCTACGAGCAGTACTTC.